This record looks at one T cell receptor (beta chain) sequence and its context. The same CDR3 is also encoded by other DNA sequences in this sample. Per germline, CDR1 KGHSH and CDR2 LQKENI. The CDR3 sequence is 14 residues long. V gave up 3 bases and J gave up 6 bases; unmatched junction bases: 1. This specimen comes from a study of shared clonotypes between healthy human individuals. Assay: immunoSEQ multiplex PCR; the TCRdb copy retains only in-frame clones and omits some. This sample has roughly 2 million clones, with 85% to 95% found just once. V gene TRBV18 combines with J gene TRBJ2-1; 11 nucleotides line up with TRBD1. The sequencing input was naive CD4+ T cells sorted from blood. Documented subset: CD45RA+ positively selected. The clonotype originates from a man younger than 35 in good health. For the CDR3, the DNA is TGTGCCAGCTCACCGGGGACAGGGGGCAATGAGCAGTTCTTC. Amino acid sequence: CASSPGTGGNEQFF.